This TCR beta chain was recorded in a study of T cell responses to AZD1222 COVID-19 vaccine. Per germline, CDR1 SGHVS and CDR2 FQNEAQ. V lost 4 bases and J lost 7; bases outside the gene matches: 9. This CDR3 is 15 amino acids long. Some clones are missing from TCRdb's copy, which holds only in-frame ones; the method was immunoSEQ multiplex PCR. The table shows over 110,000 clones, with around 93% occurring only once. The clonotype was recovered from an adult in good health. The V and J genes are TRBV7-8 and TRBJ2-1; TRBD2 agrees at 8 bases. The sequencing here drew on peripheral blood, taken on day 0 of AZD1222 vaccination. CDR3 bases: TGTGCCAGCAGCTCTACTAGCGGTATTAGGAATGAGCAGTTCTTC. It is translated as CASSSTSGIRNEQFF.